The 15 T cell receptor beta chains listed next were all sequenced from one sample in a study of control samples from healthy donors and cancer patients. Data came from immunoSEQ multiplex PCR; TCRdb stores just in-frame clones and leaves some out. The table includes about 94,000 clones, approximately 90% detected once. Sequencing input: blood. The receptors come from a woman between 18 and 29 years old in good health.

The rearrangement uses TRBV4-1 and TRBJ1-1; D unclear. CDR3 length: 16 amino acids. Germline CDR1 is MGHRA and CDR2 is YSYEKL. The V gene lost 0 bases and the J gene lost 3 bases, with 14 bases spanning the gap. The CDR3 DNA is TGCGCCAGCAGCCAAGACGGGGTCAGGAAGGACACTGAAGCTTTCTTT. Amino acid sequence: CASSQDGVRKDTEAFF.

The V and J genes are TRBV14 and TRBJ1-3, with D uncertain. Germline V gives CDR1 SGHDN, CDR2 FVKESK. The V end lost 1 base, the J end lost 0 bases, and 7 bases lay between the germline ends. The CDR3 is made up of 15 amino acids. The CDR3 here is CASSQVINSGNTIYF. The CDR3 DNA sequence: TGTGCCAGCAGCCAAGTGATCAACTCTGGAAACACCATATATTTT.

This chain connects TRBV18 to TRBJ1-1; D might be TRBD1 (6 bases). The CDR3 runs to 13 residues. Trimming shortened V by 3 bases and J by 3 bases, and 8 bases separated the two germline ends. Per germline, CDR1 KGHSH and CDR2 LQKENI. The CDR3 here is CASSPGQHTEAFF. As DNA, the CDR3 is TGTGCCAGCTCACCGGGACAACACACTGAAGCTTTCTTT.

This clone was detected a few times. CDR3 sequence reads: CATVVGGNTIYF. The CDR3 bases are TGTGCCACCGTGGTAGGAGGAAACACCATATATTTT. This chain links TRBV6-6 with TRBJ1-3; D is undetermined. The V and J ends lost 10 bases and 4 bases respectively, with 11 bases between them. From germline, CDR1 is MNHNY and CDR2 SVGAGI (reference sequence). The CDR3 runs to 12 residues.

This sequence joins TRBV4-1 and TRBJ1-2; TRBD1 might be the D (5 bases). Germline CDR1 is MGHRA and CDR2 is YSYEKL. The CDR3 has 16 residues. The V end was cut by 0 bases, the J end by 2 bases, with 13 bases between. The DNA of the CDR3 is TGCGCCAGCAGCCAAGAGTATGGGGGGGAAAACTATGGCTACACCTTC. Its translation: CASSQEYGGENYGYTF.

V gene TRBV18 combines with J gene TRBJ1-1; D ambiguous. V shed 6 bases and J shed 1 base, with 12 bases lying between them. Germline CDR1 KGHSH, CDR2 LQKENI. The CDR3 has 14 amino acids. The CDR3 is CASSPRAQNTEAFF. Written as DNA, the CDR3 is TGTGCCAGCTCTCCCCGGGCTCAGAACACTGAAGCTTTCTTT. Filled out from reference TRBV18 and TRBJ1-1, the complete variable domain reads NAGVMQNPRHLVRRRGQEARLRCSPMKGHSHVYWYRQLPEEGLKFMVYLQKENIIDESGMPKERFSAEFPKEGPSILRIQQVVRGDSAAYFCASSPRAQNTEAFFGQGTRLTVV.

The chain carries TRBV20-1 and TRBJ1-2; 10 bases fit TRBD1. Germline CDR1 DFQATT, CDR2 SNEGSKA (reference sequence). CDR3 length equals 13 residues. Trimming removed 8 bases from V and 7 bases from J; junction bases left unmatched: 10. Here the CDR3 reads CSSSGGQGFGYTF. The CDR3 nucleotides read TGCAGTTCAAGTGGGGGACAGGGGTTTGGCTACACCTTC.

V usage is TRBV6-5 and J usage is TRBJ1-1; no reliable D call. The V end lost 7 bases, the J end lost 0 bases, and 9 bases lay between the germline ends. The CDR3 has 13 residues. Looked up from germline, CDR1 is MNHEY and CDR2 is SVGAGI. The chain's CDR3 is CASTTALNTEAFF. The CDR3 DNA is TGTGCCAGCACAACAGCTCTGAACACTGAAGCTTTCTTT.

V usage is TRBV4-1 and J usage is TRBJ2-7; possibly TRBD2 for D (6 bases). The V gene's germline CDR1 is MGHRA and CDR2 YSYEKL. Between the trimmed V and J ends, which lost 1 base and 4 bases, there was a span of 17 bases. The CDR3 has 16 residues. CDR3 region: CASSQGRGRTPYEQYF. CDR3 sequence (DNA): TGCGCCAGCAGCCAAGGGAGGGGACGTACCCCTTACGAGCAGTACTTC.

The chain employs TRBV7-2 and TRBJ2-2; the match to TRBD2 covers 7 bases. CDR3 length: 17 residues. CDR1 SGHTA and CDR2 FQGNSA come from the germline V gene. V gave up 5 bases and J gave up 1 base; unmatched junction bases: 10. The CDR3 here is CASSRLGLSLNTGELFF. The CDR3 DNA is TGTGCCAGCAGCCGCCTGGGACTATCTCTGAACACCGGGGAGCTGTTTTTT. The complete variable domain, with remaining parts taken from reference TRBV7-2 and TRBJ2-2, reads GAGVSQSPSNKVTEKGKDVELRCDPISGHTALYWYRQSLGQGLEFLIYFQGNSAPDKSGLPSDRFSAERTGGSVSTLTIQRTQQEDSAVYLCASSRLGLSLNTGELFFGEGSRLTVL.

This chain connects TRBV11-2 to TRBJ1-1; D gene ambiguous. This CDR3 comprises 15 residues. Germline lookup yields CDR1 SGHAT and CDR2 FQNNGV. The V and J ends lost 5 bases and 1 base respectively, with 14 bases between them. Written as DNA, the CDR3 is TGTGCCAGCAGCCTTAGTGGAGGGTGGAACACTGAAGCTTTCTTT. It yields the protein CASSLSGGWNTEAFF.

About this clone: Other DNA sequences from this sample encode an identical CDR3 as well. The gene calls are TRBV5-1 and TRBJ1-2; a weak D match, TRBD1 (5 bases). CDR1 is SGHRS, CDR2 YFSETQ, per germline. Trimming pared 3 bases from V and 2 bases from J, leaving 11 bases between. This CDR3 region has 14 residues. The CDR3 sequence is CASSSPPGNYGYTF. The CDR3, as DNA: TGCGCCAGCAGCTCCCCCCCAGGGAACTATGGCTACACCTTC.

This clone was seen a few times. The chain uses TRBV2 and TRBJ2-7; 7 bases agree with TRBD1. The CDR3 consists of 12 residues. The junction had 5 bases not matched to a gene; V was cut back by 6 bases and J by 6 bases. Germline CDR1 SNHLY, CDR2 FYNNEI. In DNA, the CDR3 is TGTGCCAGCAGCAACAGGGGACCCGAGCAGTACTTC. Its translation is CASSNRGPEQYF.

The rearrangement links TRBV2 to TRBJ2-5, with D unresolved. The V and J ends lost 1 base and 4 bases respectively, with 4 bases between them. The germline CDR1 and CDR2 sequences are SNHLY and FYNNEI. The CDR3 covers 12 residues. CDR3 nucleotide sequence: TGTGCCAGCAGTGAAGGCCTAGAGACCCAGTACTTC. It translates to CASSEGLETQYF.

The genes are TRBV6-1 and TRBJ1-4; 9 nucleotides agree with TRBD1. Trimming at V came to 3 bases and at J to 8 bases, leaving 13 bases not matched to a gene. The CDR3 length is 17 residues. Germline V CDR1 and CDR2: MNHNS, SASEGT. The CDR3 region is CASSDWDRAPFYEKLFF. The CDR3 bases are TGTGCCAGCAGTGACTGGGACAGGGCCCCTTTTTACGAAAAACTGTTTTTT.